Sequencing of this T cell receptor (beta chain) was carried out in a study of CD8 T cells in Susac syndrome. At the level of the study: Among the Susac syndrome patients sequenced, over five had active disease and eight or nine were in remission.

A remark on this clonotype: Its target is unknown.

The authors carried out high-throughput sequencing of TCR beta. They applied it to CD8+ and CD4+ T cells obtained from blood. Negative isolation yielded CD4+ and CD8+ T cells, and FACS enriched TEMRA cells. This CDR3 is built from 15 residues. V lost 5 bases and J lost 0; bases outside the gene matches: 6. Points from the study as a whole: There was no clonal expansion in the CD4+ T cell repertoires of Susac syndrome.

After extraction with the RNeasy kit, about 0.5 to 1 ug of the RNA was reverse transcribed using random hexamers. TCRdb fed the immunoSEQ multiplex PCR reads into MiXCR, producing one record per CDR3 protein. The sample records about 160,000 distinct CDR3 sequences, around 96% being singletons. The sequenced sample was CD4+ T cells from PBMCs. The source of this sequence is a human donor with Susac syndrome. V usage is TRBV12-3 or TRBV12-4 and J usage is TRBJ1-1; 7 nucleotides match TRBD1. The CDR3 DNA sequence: TGTGCCAGCAGTCCCCAAGGGACAGTGAACACTGAAGCTTTCTTT. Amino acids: CASSPQGTVNTEAFF.